The 30 T cell receptor beta chains below all came from one sample that was sequenced in a study of metastatic and nonmetastatic thyroid tumors. Thyroid surgery was performed in patients who had received no treatment beforehand. TCRdb reprocessed the PCR reads using MiXCR. The table records roughly 29,000 clones, 20% to 25% of them present only once. The sequenced sample was blood. The source is a female donor with papillary thyroid cancer or a benign thyroid nodule (not recorded which). Some clones in this sample may be carry-over from other donors' samples.

By sample share, this clone is medium-sized. The V and J genes are TRBV6-5 and TRBJ1-6; D is unclear. This CDR3 region has 14 residues. Trimming left V 2 bases short and J 8 bases short, with 10 bases between. Per the germline V gene, CDR1 is MNHEY and CDR2 is SVGAGI. The CDR3 is CASSYEGKDSPLHF. CDR3 coding DNA: TGTGCCAGCAGTTACGAGGGAAAGGATTCACCCCTCCACTTT.

This clone was observed at least ten times. The genes are TRBV6-1 and TRBJ2-1; 11 bases match TRBD2. CDR1 MNHNS and CDR2 SASEGT come from the germline V gene. V shed 3 bases and J 10 bases; nucleotides not matched to a gene: 8. This CDR3 spans 15 amino acids. CDR3 amino acids: CASSDSTSGDEEQFF. The DNA of the CDR3 is TGTGCCAGCAGTGATTCGACTAGCGGGGATGAAGAGCAGTTCTTC.

The chain combines TRBV27 with TRBJ2-5; 8 bases match TRBD1. V lost 1 base, J lost 5 bases, and 9 bases stayed unmatched. Germline assignment: CDR1 MNHEY and CDR2 SMNVEV (reference sequence). There are 16 residues in the CDR3. The CDR3: CASSLCRGLVLETQYF. In nucleotides, the CDR3 is TGTGCCAGCAGTTTATGCAGGGGGCTGGTTCTCGAGACCCAGTACTTC.

This clone showed up many times. Compared with germline, one end of the junction differs, possibly owing to a read error. The J gene is TRBJ2-5, the V gene TRBV7-2, with 7 bases fitting TRBD2. The CDR3 sequence is 14 residues long. Germline V lookup: CDR1 SGHTA, CDR2 FQGNSA. CDR3 amino acids: CASSLVAGQETRYF. CDR3 nucleotide sequence: TGTGCCAGCAGCTTAGTAGCGGGTCAAGAGACCCGGTACTTC.

This clone was detected ten times or more. V and J are TRBV10-1 and TRBJ2-1; 9 positions match TRBD2. The V gene end was trimmed by 5 bases and the J gene end by 2 bases; junction bases not matched to a gene: 4. Germline CDR1 is WNHNN and CDR2 is SYGVQD (reference sequence). The CDR3 extends over 15 amino acids. CDR3 nucleotides: TGCGCCAGCAGTATAGCGGGAGTCCCCTACAATGAGCAGTTCTTC. It codes for CASSIAGVPYNEQFF.

This clone was observed many times. V usage is TRBV11-2 and J usage is TRBJ2-7; 13 bases line up with TRBD2. The V and J ends lost 4 bases and 4 bases, in that order; junction bases with no gene match: 13. The germline gives CDR1 SGHAT, CDR2 FQNNGV. CDR3 size: 18 residues. The CDR3 is CASSSTTSGRLSRYEQYF. The CDR3 DNA is TGTGCCAGCAGCTCTACGACTAGCGGGAGGTTGAGTAGATACGAGCAGTACTTC.

This clone showed up many times. This chain uses TRBV7-6 with TRBJ2-2; a weak D match, TRBD2 (6 bases). The germline V gene encodes CDR1 SGHVS and CDR2 FNYEAQ. CDR3 length: 15 amino acids. V was clipped by 5 bases and J by 4 bases, with 14 bases between them. The CDR3 reads CASSPQVGGTGELFF. The DNA for the CDR3 is TGTGCCAGCAGCCCCCAGGTCGGGGGCACCGGGGAGCTGTTTTTT.

This clone was observed at least ten times. The chain uses TRBV20-1 and TRBJ1-2; unclear D gene. This CDR3 comprises 11 residues. The germline CDR1 and CDR2 sequences are DFQATT and SNEGSKA (reference sequence). CDR3: CRSGGGYGYTF. CDR3 in DNA: TGCAGATCAGGTGGTGGCTATGGCTACACCTTC.

As regards this clone: Mismatch with germline at one junction end may stem from a read error. The chain uses TRBV27 and TRBJ2-7; no firm D call. The CDR3 is made up of 17 amino acids. Germline V CDR1 and CDR2: MNHEY, SMNVEV (reference sequence). For the CDR3, the DNA is TGTGCCAGCATCCCCCTTCACATCGAACCTTACTCGGGCGAGCAGCACTTC. Amino acids: CASIPLHIEPYSGEQHF.

This clone has just a few counts. The junction does not match germline at one end; this may be a read error. The same CDR3 arises from other DNA sequences in this sample as well. V is TRBV27 and J is TRBJ2-1, with TRBD1 matching 10 bases. CDR3 length: 15 residues. Germline V gene lookup returns CDR1 MNHEY and CDR2 SMNVEV (reference sequence). CDR3 DNA sequence: TGTGCAAGCAGTTCGACAGGGGGCGGGTACAATGAGCGGTTCTTC. Translation: CASSSTGGGYNERFF.

The sample holds many counts of this clone. The chain employs TRBV2 and TRBJ1-5; 9 bases line up with TRBD1. Trimming removed 6 bases from V and 8 bases from J; junction bases left unmatched: 8. Germline V gives CDR1 SNHLY, CDR2 FYNNEI. The CDR3 runs 14 residues. The CDR3 nucleotides read TGTGCCAGCAGCCAACAGGGGGCCGCGGAGCCCCAGCATTTT. Amino acid sequence: CASSQQGAAEPQHF.

This clone was counted at least ten times. The chain combines TRBV7-9 with TRBJ1-1; 9 bases align to TRBD1. This CDR3 contains 16 residues. V lost 2 bases and J lost 5; bases outside the gene matches: 9. Germline-derived CDR1 and CDR2 are SEHNR and FQNEAQ (reference sequence). The CDR3 reads CASSLSPTGGLTEAFF. Written as DNA, the CDR3 is TGTGCCAGCAGCTTATCCCCAACAGGGGGCTTGACTGAAGCTTTCTTT.

The chain employs TRBV7-2 and TRBJ2-7, with D perhaps assigned TRBD1 or TRBD2 (5 bases each). The CDR3 consists of 15 residues. The germline gives CDR1 SGHTA, CDR2 FQGNSA. V was cut by 1 base and J by 6 bases, with 16 bases left in between. The CDR3 sequence: CASSLGGDLLGEQYF. The CDR3 DNA reads as TGTGCCAGCAGCTTAGGTGGGGACCTCCTGGGCGAGCAGTACTTC.

The genes are TRBV11-2 and TRBJ1-6; D is undetermined. The CDR3 spans 15 residues. V lost 5 bases and J 8 bases, leaving 16 bases between the germline ends. Germline values: CDR1 SGHAT, CDR2 FQNNGV. CDR3: CASSRSRAADSPLHF. In nucleotides, the CDR3 is TGTGCCAGCAGCCGATCTAGGGCCGCGGATTCACCCCTCCACTTT. Based on the CDR3 plus reference TRBV11-2 and TRBJ1-6, the full variable domain is EAGVAQSPRYKIIEKRQSVAFWCNPISGHATLYWYQQILGQGPKLLIQFQNNGVVDDSQLPKDRFSAERLKGVDSTLKIQPAKLEDSAVYLCASSRSRAADSPLHFGNGTRLTVT.

This clone was counted ten times or more. V and J are TRBV19 and TRBJ1-5; perhaps TRBD1 as D (6 bases). CDR1 is LNHDA and CDR2 is SQIVND in the germline V gene (reference sequence). V lost 5 bases and J 3 bases, leaving 14 bases between the germline ends. The CDR3 has 15 amino acids. Written as DNA, the CDR3 is TGTGCCAGTAGTGTGTCCTGGGACACCAATCAGCCCCAGCATTTT. Protein product: CASSVSWDTNQPQHF.

The sample holds many counts of this clone. The chain carries TRBV20-1 and TRBJ2-7; 7 nucleotides match TRBD1. The CDR3 extends over 14 amino acids. Germline V lookup: CDR1 DFQATT, CDR2 SNEGSKA (reference sequence). J was trimmed by 2 bases and V by 2 bases; bases with no gene match: 6. The CDR3 here is CSARTRQGAYEQYF. The CDR3 bases are TGCAGTGCTAGAACACGACAGGGCGCCTACGAGCAGTACTTC.

This clone has a count of ten or more. The chain links TRBV5-1 to TRBJ2-5; D uncertain. Germline V gives CDR1 SGHRS, CDR2 YFSETQ. Trimming removed 2 bases at V and 5 bases at J, with 10 bases between. CDR3 length: 13 residues. The CDR3 is CASSFPSEETQYF. In DNA, the CDR3 is TGCGCCAGCAGCTTTCCCTCAGAGGAGACCCAGTACTTC.

This clone is deemed medium-sized. The genes are TRBV28 and TRBJ1-6; D remains unclear. V was trimmed by 5 bases and J by 6 bases, leaving 8 bases between them. CDR1 MDHEN and CDR2 SYDVKM come from the germline V gene. The CDR3 contains 13 residues. CDR3 sequence (DNA): TGTGCCAGCAGTCGGAACAGTAATTCACCCCTCCACTTT. Translating gives CASSRNSNSPLHF.

The rearrangement joins TRBV7-8 to TRBJ2-3; D ambiguous. CDR1 SGHVS and CDR2 FQNEAQ come from the germline V gene. The CDR3 has 16 amino acids. The V end lost 6 bases, the J end lost 3 bases, and 19 bases lay between the germline ends. Here the CDR3 DNA reads TGTGCCAGCAGTCGCGGAGAGCAGACCTTAACAGATACGCAGTATTTT. Amino acid sequence: CASSRGEQTLTDTQYF.

In its sample, this clone was seen many times. The chain is built from TRBV10-3 and TRBJ2-2, with D possibly TRBD1 on 6 matching bases. Trimming shortened V by 6 bases and J by 1 base, and 12 bases separated the two germline ends. CDR1 ENHRY and CDR2 SYGVKD come from the germline V gene. The CDR3 is 15 residues long. Here the CDR3 reads CAIRGQNVNTGELFF. DNA for the CDR3: TGTGCCATCAGAGGACAGAACGTGAACACCGGGGAGCTGTTTTTT.

A remark on this clone: One junction end disagrees with the germline gene, perhaps due to a read error. The chain carries TRBV2 and TRBJ2-3; no clear D gene. Germline-derived CDR1 and CDR2 are SNHLY and FYNNEI. The CDR3 is 13 residues long. The CDR3 loop reads CASERRISDPQYF. The CDR3 coding sequence is TGTGCCAGCGAACGGCGAATCTCAGATCCGCAGTATTTT. Supplemented by reference TRBV2 and TRBJ2-3, the full variable domain reads EPEVTQTPSHQVTQMGQEVILRCVPISNHLYFYWYRQILGQKVEFLVSFYNNEISEKSEIFDDQFSVERPDGSNFTLKIRSTKLEDSAMYFCASERRISDPQYFGPGTRLTVL.

This clone was seen ten or more times. The rearrangement uses TRBV5-1 and TRBJ2-7; D is perhaps TRBD1 (5 bases). Germline-derived CDR1 and CDR2 are SGHRS and YFSETQ. The CDR3 has 14 residues. The V end lost 1 base, the J end lost 1 base, and 9 bases lay between the germline ends. CDR3 amino acids: CASSLSRVSYEQYF. In nucleotides, the CDR3 is TGCGCCAGCAGCTTGTCCAGGGTTTCCTACGAGCAGTACTTC.

This clone was counted at least ten times. The V call is TRBV20-1, the J call TRBJ1-1; no definite D call. Looked up from germline, CDR1 is DFQATT and CDR2 is SNEGSKA (reference sequence). The CDR3 is 12 amino acids. V was shortened by 3 bases and J by 2 bases, with 7 bases between the two germline ends. CDR3 residues: CSASGGNTEAFF. Here the CDR3 DNA reads TGCAGTGCTAGTGGTGGTAACACTGAAGCTTTCTTT.

As regards this clone: One end of the junction is discordant with germline, which a read error may explain. V usage is TRBV20-1 and J usage is TRBJ1-1; a possible D gene is TRBD1 (6 bases). From germline, CDR1 is DFQATT and CDR2 SNEGSKA (reference sequence). The CDR3 runs 13 residues. The CDR3 is CSARHPQGSEAFF. DNA for the CDR3: TGCAGTGCTAGACACCCGCAGGGGTCTGAAGCCTTCTTT.

This clone is medium-sized in the sample. The V call is TRBV19, the J call TRBJ2-1; 7 bases line up with TRBD1. This CDR3 is built from 15 residues. The germline gives CDR1 LNHDA, CDR2 SQIVND (reference sequence). J lost 5 bases, V lost 4 bases, and 8 bases had no gene match. CDR3 in DNA: TGTGCCAGTAGTACACAGGGGATTACGGACAATGAGCAGTTCTTC. Protein: CASSTQGITDNEQFF. The full variable domain, rest sourced from reference TRBV19 and TRBJ2-1, is DGGITQSPKYLFRKEGQNVTLSCEQNLNHDAMYWYRQDPGQGLRLIYYSQIVNDFQKGDIAEGYSVSREKKESFPLTVTSAQKNPTAFYLCASSTQGITDNEQFFGPGTRLTVL.

This clone was found many times. CDR3: CASSGGGVMKLGGELFF. CDR3 nucleotide sequence: TGTGCCAGCAGTGGGGGTGGAGTGATGAAACTCGGCGGGGAGCTGTTTTTT. This chain links TRBV6-1 with TRBJ2-2; D unresolved. With 4 bases removed from V and 7 bases from J, the gap between germline ends came to 22 bases. The CDR3 is 17 amino acids. The germline gives CDR1 MNHNS, CDR2 SASEGT.

This clone was counted many times. The chain couples TRBV12-3 or TRBV12-4 to TRBJ1-1; D uncertain. The CDR3 is 15 residues long. Trimming pared 2 bases from V and 3 bases from J, leaving 13 bases between. CDR3 amino acids: CASSLSGRLDTEAFF. Here the CDR3 DNA reads TGTGCCAGCAGTTTAAGTGGAAGGTTGGACACTGAAGCTTTCTTT.

With regard to this clone: Sequence at one end of the junction differs from germline and may be a read error. V gene TRBV19 combines with J gene TRBJ2-2; TRBD1 is a possible D gene (5 bases). The CDR3 is 13 residues long. Per the germline V gene, CDR1 is LNHDA and CDR2 is SQIVND (reference sequence). The chain's CDR3 is CAGSRDSSGELFF. The CDR3 DNA follows: TGTGCCGGTAGTAGAGACAGTTCCGGGGAGCTGTTTTTT.

This clone has a count of ten or more. The chain employs TRBV5-1 and TRBJ2-1; 10 nucleotides align to TRBD2. V trimming: 4 bases; J trimming: 2 bases; junction bases outside the gene matches: 0. Germline V gene sequence: CDR1 SGHRS, CDR2 YFSETQ. The CDR3 is made up of 14 amino acids. In nucleotides, the CDR3 is TGCGCCAGCAGCCTAGCGGGAGCCTACAATGAGCAGTTCTTC. Its translation is CASSLAGAYNEQFF.

This clone was seen ten or more times. The chain carries TRBV24-1 and TRBJ1-2; a weak D match, TRBD1 (5 bases). V was shortened by 4 bases and J by 5 bases, with 10 bases between the two germline ends. The CDR3 spans 13 residues. Germline V CDR1 and CDR2: KGHDR, SFDVKD. The CDR3 DNA is TGTGCCACCAGTGAACGTGACAGATATGGCTACACCTTC. Amino acids: CATSERDRYGYTF.